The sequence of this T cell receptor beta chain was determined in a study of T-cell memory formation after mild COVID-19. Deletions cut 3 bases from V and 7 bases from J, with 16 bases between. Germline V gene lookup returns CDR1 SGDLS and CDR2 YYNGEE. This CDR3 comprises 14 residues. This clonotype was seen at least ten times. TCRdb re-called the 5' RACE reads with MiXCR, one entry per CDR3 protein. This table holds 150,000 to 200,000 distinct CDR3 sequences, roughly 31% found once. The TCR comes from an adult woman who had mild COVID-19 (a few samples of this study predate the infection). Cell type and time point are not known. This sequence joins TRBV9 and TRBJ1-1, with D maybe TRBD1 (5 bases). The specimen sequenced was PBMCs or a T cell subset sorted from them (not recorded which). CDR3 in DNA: TGTGCCAGCAGCGGCTACGGGGGGGGAAGTGAAGCTTTCTTT. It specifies CASSGYGGGSEAFF.